A selection of T cell receptor beta chains follows, all from one sample in a study of blood T cell repertoires in COVID-19. The assay was immunoSEQ multiplex PCR, and TCRdb's table has in-frame clones only and misses some. The repertoire consists of under 300,000 clones, with about 80% occurring once and the leading ten covering nearly 5%. Sequencing was performed on peripheral blood. These receptor sequences come from a woman older than 75 with active or convalescent COVID-19. CDR3s include the opening cysteine and the closing phenylalanine or tryptophan. Only some rows state a clone size, as once, few, many or a class for expanded clones.

abundance | len | j_gene | v_gene | CDR3aa
NA | 14 | TRBJ2-7 | TRBV5-1 | CASSLNQGFDEQYF
NA | 15 | TRBJ2-3 | TRBV5-1 | CASREGGASTDTQYF
NA | 15 | TRBJ1-2 | TRBV3-1/TRBV3-2 | CASSLMDRTNYGYTF
NA | 17 | TRBJ1-2 | TRBV4-1 | CASSQKGDTSKGYGYTF
once | 15 | TRBJ2-5 | TRBV2 | CASSENRGLGETQYF
NA | 17 | TRBJ1-2 | TRBV30 | CAWSSYGDRGGNYGYTF
NA | 15 | TRBJ1-5 | TRBV18 | CASSPPGGQNQPQHF
few | 15 | TRBJ2-5 | TRBV19 | CASSIAAGGKETQYF
NA | 14 | TRBJ2-3 | TRBV6-5 | CASSYYGAGDTQYF
NA | 14 | TRBJ2-2 | TRBV10-3 | CAISRDRDTGELFF
NA | 15 | TRBJ2-1 | TRBV3-1/TRBV3-2 | CASTSRLFGGNEQFF
NA | 16 | TRBJ2-1 | TRBV7-9 | CASSLLGRSANDEQFF
NA | 15 | TRBJ1-1 | TRBV5-1 | CASSFRDTTNTEAFF
NA | 18 | TRBJ2-5 | TRBV24-1 | CATSDPLRLAGNQETQYF
few | 15 | TRBJ2-2 | TRBV5-1 | CASSLEAGVSGELFF
few | 16 | TRBJ2-5 | TRBV5-5 | CASSPTGTAIQETQYF
NA | 13 | TRBJ2-5 | TRBV7-8 | CASSFTGKETQYF
NA | 16 | TRBJ2-6 | TRBV28 | CASRQTDRAGANVLTF
NA | 12 | TRBJ2-1 | TRBV19 | CASSSDGNEQFF
NA | 14 | TRBJ1-4 | TRBV5-1 | CASSSTGLNEKLFF
once | 16 | TRBJ2-3 | TRBV3-1/TRBV3-2 | CASSHTSGRSTDTQYF
NA | 18 | TRBJ2-3 | TRBV23-1 | CASSQSIGRRAKADTQYF
NA | 15 | TRBJ1-5 | TRBV19 | CATLPRQGSNQPQHF
NA | 15 | TRBJ2-1 | TRBV25-1 | CASSGQGIRYNEQFF
NA | 16 | TRBJ1-6 | TRBV2 | CASSEGGARNNSPLHF
few | 14 | TRBJ2-3 | TRBV10-3 | CAITERGVLDTQYF
NA | 13 | TRBJ1-3 | TRBV5-1 | CASSLGAGNTIYF
NA | 14 | TRBJ1-1 | TRBV7-6 | CASSLGRQNTEAFF
few | 12 | TRBJ1-2 | TRBV10-3 | CAMGRDRTGYTF
NA | 15 | TRBJ1-3 | TRBV5-1 | CASSHRGLPGNTIYF
NA | 14 | TRBJ1-2 | TRBV25-1 | CASRTTGTGANYTF
NA | 15 | TRBJ2-1 | TRBV19 | CASSKWEGGVNEQFF
NA | 13 | TRBJ2-7 | TRBV9 | CASSVNRDHEQYF
NA | 16 | TRBJ2-2 | TRBV18 | CASSPSVQGYGGELFF
NA | 15 | TRBJ1-5 | TRBV19 | CASSPGGISNQPQHF
few | 15 | TRBJ2-5 | TRBV2 | CASTLAGGLGETQYF
few | 16 | TRBJ2-7 | TRBV7-9 | CASTASGRPPYDEQYF
few | 15 | TRBJ1-6 | TRBV5-5 | CASSLEQVKNSPLHF
NA | 12 | TRBJ1-5 | TRBV28 | CASSLVFQPQHF
NA | 13 | TRBJ2-1 | TRBV11-2 | CASSTDTHNEQFF
once | 11 | TRBJ2-5 | TRBV11-2 | CASSQGETQYF
NA | 14 | TRBJ1-5 | TRBV5-1 | CASSQDRVGQPQHF
NA | 15 | TRBJ2-7 | TRBV5-1 | CASSLDTSGVGEQYF